The entry below gives a single TCR beta chain sequence along with its context. Its antigen is not known. V was pared by 6 bases and J by 3 bases, with 7 bases of the junction left unmatched. Germline assignment: CDR1 MDHEN and CDR2 SYDVKM. The CDR3 runs to 15 residues. This entry comes from a study of cytomegalovirus exposure and HLA in healthy donors. Study-wide points: Association of a missense DCLRE1C variant with TCR beta V- and J-gene trimming was reported in a later analysis. Cytomegalovirus status was reportedly diagnosed by the classifier with high sensitivity and specificity.

The PCR contained 60 Vbeta and 13 Jbeta primers. Assay: immunoSEQ multiplex PCR; the TCRdb copy retains only in-frame clones and omits some. This sample has some 130,000 clones, with around 79% found just once. The sequence was collected from a man aged 35-49 years in good health and CMV-seropositive. This chain links TRBV28 with TRBJ2-3, with 9 positions matching TRBD2. The sequenced material came from PBMCs. Here the CDR3 reads CASSSAGGGTDTQYF. CDR3 nucleotides: TGTGCCAGCAGCTCAGCGGGAGGAGGTACAGATACGCAGTATTTT.